This is a list of T cell receptor beta chains from one sample in a study of shared clonotypes between healthy human individuals. Using immunoSEQ multiplex PCR, the repertoire was profiled, and TCRdb retains in-frame clones only, with some absent. The sample holds about 1.1 million clones; 70% to 85% are singletons and the top ten take roughly 0.82%. Sequencing input: memory CD4+ T cells from PBMCs. All receptors derive from a man between 18 and 29 years old in good health. Some clones in this sample may be carry-over from other donors' samples. Both conserved end residues are part of each CDR3. Not every row has a clone size; where given, it reads once, few, many or a size class.

>TRBV29-1|TRBJ1-2|-
CSVEEWGALSGYTF
>TRBV7-6|TRBJ2-1|-
CASSSTPGGGGNEQFF
>TRBV14|TRBJ2-1|-
CASSARHEQFF
>TRBV7-8|TRBJ2-5|-
CASLKREDGETQYF
>TRBV27|TRBJ1-1|-
CASSLSGVYGTEAFF
>TRBV30|TRBJ1-5|-
CAWSVTLSNQPQHF
>TRBV28|TRBJ2-5|-
CASSFRGRGGQETQYF
>TRBV7-2|TRBJ2-1|-
CASSLFVSGTYNEQFF
>TRBV7-7|TRBJ2-5|-
CASSSGPRSGTQYF
>TRBV28|TRBJ1-6|few
CATLSSYNSPLHF
>TRBV7-9|TRBJ2-5|-
CASSLAPRGRFPETQYF
>TRBV6-1|TRBJ1-5|-
CASSEEDWGNNQPQHF
>TRBV2|TRBJ1-1|-
CATTMGGTGGDTEAFF
>TRBV6-5|TRBJ1-2|-
CASSHFRDTNYGYTF
>TRBV29-1|TRBJ2-5|-
CSANRVGETQYF
>TRBV27|TRBJ2-7|-
CASSLVRGYEQYF
>TRBV28|TRBJ1-1|once
CASSARTSLNTEAFF
>TRBV5-1|TRBJ1-2|-
CASSLERGGDYGYTF
>TRBV5-1|TRBJ2-1|-
CASSWPLSEGDEQFF
>TRBV29-1|TRBJ2-1|-
CSARGWEGEQFF
>TRBV6-5|TRBJ2-3|-
CASRDYSRGPDTQYF
>TRBV13|TRBJ1-1|-
CASSLAHLNTEAFF